A single sample gave rise to the 14 T cell receptor beta chains below, sequenced in a study of shared clonotypes between healthy human individuals. Using immunoSEQ multiplex PCR, the repertoire was profiled, and TCRdb retains in-frame clones only, with some absent. The top ten clones hold around 0.15% of a sample with approximately 2.5 million clones, more than 90% of them seen once. What was sequenced was naive CD4+ T cells sorted from blood. Subset of the sample: CD45RA+ positively selected. The source is a man between 18 and 29 years old in good health.

The chain is built from TRBV5-1 and TRBJ1-5; D might be TRBD1 (5 bases). Trimming shortened V by 4 bases and J by 6 bases, and 11 bases separated the two germline ends. The germline CDR1 and CDR2 sequences are SGHRS and YFSETQ. CDR3 length: 13 amino acids. The CDR3 coding sequence is TGCGCCAGCAGCCAAGAGGGGAGTCAGCCCCAGCATTTT. It encodes CASSQEGSQPQHF.

The J gene is TRBJ2-7, the V gene TRBV6-5, with TRBD2 as a possible D gene (6 bases). The CDR3 contains 13 residues. Trimming took off 2 bases at V and 11 bases at J, with 16 bases between the two ends. Per germline, CDR1 MNHEY and CDR2 SVGAGI. This chain's CDR3 is CASSYPTTREEYF. In DNA, the CDR3 is TGTGCCAGCAGTTACCCCACGACCAGGGAGGAGTACTTC.

V usage is TRBV30 and J usage is TRBJ2-3, with unresolved D. Germline V gene data show CDR1 as GTSNPN and CDR2 as SVGIG (reference sequence). The CDR3 totals 14 residues. Trimming cost V 0 bases and J 0 bases, with 7 bases left between them. The CDR3 spells CAWSVGPSTDTQYF. For the CDR3, the DNA is TGTGCCTGGAGTGTAGGGCCTAGCACAGATACGCAGTATTTT.

The J gene is TRBJ2-3, the V gene TRBV27; D gene uncertain. Trimming cost V 6 bases and J 6 bases, with 10 bases left between them. Germline-derived CDR1 and CDR2 are MNHEY and SMNVEV (reference sequence). This CDR3 has 12 amino acids. CDR3 in amino acids: CASRSERDTQYF. CDR3 nucleotide sequence: TGTGCCAGCAGGTCGGAGAGGGATACGCAGTATTTT.

The chain carries TRBV27 and TRBJ2-2; perhaps TRBD2 as D (6 bases). From germline, CDR1 is MNHEY and CDR2 SMNVEV (reference sequence). With 2 bases removed from V and 0 bases from J, the gap between germline ends came to 10 bases. The CDR3 sequence is 16 residues long. The CDR3 nucleotides are TGTGCCAGCAGTTTAGCGGGGACCGCGAACACCGGGGAGCTGTTTTTT. It specifies CASSLAGTANTGELFF.

Details on this clone: Other DNA sequences of this sample code for an identical CDR3. V and J are TRBV9 and TRBJ2-2; TRBD2 is a possible D gene (5 bases). Germline CDR1 reads SGDLS; CDR2 reads YYNGEE. The CDR3 spans 15 residues. Trimming pared 0 bases from V and 0 bases from J, leaving 6 bases between. In DNA form, the CDR3 reads TGTGCCAGCAGCGTAGCGGGGTCGAACACCGGGGAGCTGTTTTTT. Translating it yields CASSVAGSNTGELFF.

V and J are TRBV11-2 and TRBJ2-1, with a tentative D call TRBD2 (7 bases). Looked up from germline, CDR1 is SGHAT and CDR2 is FQNNGV. V lost 3 bases and J 2 bases, leaving 17 bases between the germline ends. The CDR3 has 17 amino acids. This chain's CDR3 is CASSFGGGTMTYNEQFF. CDR3 coding DNA: TGTGCCAGCAGCTTTGGGGGGGGGACAATGACCTACAATGAGCAGTTCTTC.

The V call is TRBV10-2, the J call TRBJ1-4; the D gene is possibly TRBD1 (5 bases). V lost 1 base and J lost 8, with 8 bases in between. Germline assignment: CDR1 WSHSY and CDR2 SAAADI. The CDR3 loop spans 13 amino acids. CDR3: CASSEFRGEKLFF. The CDR3 nucleotides read TGCGCCAGCAGTGAGTTCCGGGGGGAAAAACTGTTTTTT.

This sequence joins TRBV13 and TRBJ2-6; 7 nucleotides line up with TRBD2. The J segment lost 2 bases and the V segment lost 3 bases, leaving 7 bases of the junction unmatched. Per the germline V gene, CDR1 is PRHDT and CDR2 is FYEKMQ (reference sequence). The CDR3 runs to 17 residues. CDR3 sequence reads: CASSFPSGRPGANVLTF. The DNA for the CDR3 is TGTGCCAGCAGCTTTCCTAGCGGCCGGCCTGGGGCCAACGTCCTGACTTTC.

This chain uses TRBV9 with TRBJ1-4, with a weak D call TRBD1 (5 bases). Germline CDR1 SGDLS, CDR2 YYNGEE. This CDR3 has 15 amino acids. Trimming stripped 4 bases from V and 5 bases from J, with 15 bases between. The CDR3, as DNA: TGTGCCAGCAGCCCACCCGGGACTCTAAATGAAAAACTGTTTTTT. Protein: CASSPPGTLNEKLFF.

This sequence joins TRBV30 and TRBJ2-5; TRBD1 aligns across 8 bases. Germline CDR1 and CDR2: GTSNPN and SVGIG (reference sequence). Trimming took 4 bases from V and 4 from J; bases not matched to a gene: 5. CDR3 size: 13 residues. In DNA form, the CDR3 reads TGTGCCTGGAACCAGGGGGCGAGAGAGACCCAGTACTTC. Amino acid sequence: CAWNQGARETQYF.

The chain couples TRBV15 to TRBJ2-3; the D is unclear. The CDR3 spans 13 residues. Trimming pared 0 bases from V and 6 bases from J, leaving 7 bases between. CDR1 is LNHNV and CDR2 is YYDKDF in the germline V gene (reference sequence). In nucleotides, the CDR3 is TGTGCCACCAGCAGAGATGACCGGGATACGCAGTATTTT. Residues: CATSRDDRDTQYF.

The V and J genes are TRBV5-1 and TRBJ2-1; tentatively, D is TRBD1 or TRBD2 (5 bases each). The CDR3 consists of 15 residues. The germline V gene encodes CDR1 SGHRS and CDR2 YFSETQ. V was clipped by 5 bases and J by 4 bases, with 16 bases between them. The CDR3 DNA reads TGCGCCAGCAGTATCGACACTGGGGGTTACAATGAGCAGTTCTTC. As protein: CASSIDTGGYNEQFF. The complete variable domain, with remaining parts taken from reference TRBV5-1 and TRBJ2-1, reads KAGVTQTPRYLIKTRGQQVTLSCSPISGHRSVSWYQQTPGQGLQFLFEYFSETQRNKGNFPGRFSGRQFSNSRSEMNVSTLELGDSALYLCASSIDTGGYNEQFFGPGTRLTVL.

This clone appeared once. The chain carries TRBV2 and TRBJ1-3; D is undetermined. Germline CDR1 reads SNHLY; CDR2 reads FYNNEI. The CDR3 totals 13 residues. V was trimmed by 4 bases and J by 2 bases, leaving 6 bases between them. The CDR3 protein is CASSASAGNTIYF. The CDR3 DNA reads TGTGCCAGCAGTGCCAGTGCTGGAAACACCATATATTTT. Complete variable domain (other parts from reference TRBV2 and TRBJ1-3): EPEVTQTPSHQVTQMGQEVILRCVPISNHLYFYWYRQILGQKVEFLVSFYNNEISEKSEIFDDQFSVERPDGSNFTLKIRSTKLEDSAMYFCASSASAGNTIYFGEGSWLTVV.